The text below deals with one T cell receptor beta chain. Its specificity is not known. The source of the sample is a study of cytomegalovirus exposure and HLA in healthy donors. Study-level results: Researchers catalogued over 150 TCR beta chains as cytomegalovirus-associated. The classifier reportedly diagnosed cytomegalovirus status with high specificity and sensitivity.

The table came from immunoSEQ multiplex PCR; TCRdb's copy has only in-frame clones and leaves some out. The table lists approximately 120,000 clones, around 94% of them singletons. V shed 1 base, J shed 5 bases, and the junction held 3 bases outside the gene matches. CDR3 size: 15 residues. Germline loops: CDR1 LNHDA, CDR2 SQIVND (reference sequence). The material sequenced was PBMCs. The chain joins TRBV19 to TRBJ1-5; 9 positions match TRBD1. This TCR came from a woman between 18 and 29 years old in good health and CMV-seronegative. The CDR3 sequence is CASSIGGTGYQPQHF. For the CDR3, the DNA is TGTGCCAGTAGTATAGGTGGGACAGGGTATCAGCCCCAGCATTTT.